These 20 T cell receptor beta chains were all obtained from the same sample, sequenced in a study of Ad26.COV2.S vaccination and SARS-CoV-2 variants. The protocol was immunoSEQ multiplex PCR, while the TCRdb copy is restricted to in-frame clones and leaves out a portion. This table has about 390,000 clones, about 90% appearing once. Described treatment: 19 received Ad26.COV2.S at low or high dose, single or two shots; several received placebo; per-sample allocation not given. Sampling happened 63 days after the first vaccine or placebo injection. This specimen was peripheral blood, taken in a trial of Ad26.COV2.S vaccine versus placebo. The receptors stem from a person between 18 and 65 years old who received the Ad26.COV2.S COVID-19 vaccine or a placebo.

The chain links TRBV19 to TRBJ1-1; D might be TRBD1 (5 bases). V lost 4 bases, J lost 11 bases, and 17 bases lay in between. CDR1 and CDR2 from the germline V gene are LNHDA and SQIVND (reference sequence). The CDR3 runs 13 residues. This CDR3 is CASSRGQGREAFF. CDR3 coding DNA: TGTGCCAGTAGTAGGGGTCAGGGCCGTGAGGCTTTCTTT. The full variable domain, in which reference TRBV19 and TRBJ1-1 provide the parts outside the CDR3, is DGGITQSPKYLFRKEGQNVTLSCEQNLNHDAMYWYRQDPGQGLRLIYYSQIVNDFQKGDIAEGYSVSREKKESFPLTVTSAQKNPTAFYLCASSRGQGREAFFGQGTRLTVV.

This CDR3 reads CATSEGASNQPQHF. CDR3 sequence (DNA): TGTGCCACCAGTGAAGGGGCGAGCAATCAGCCCCAGCATTTT. The chain couples TRBV24-1 to TRBJ1-5; a weak D match, TRBD1 (5 bases). Germline V gives CDR1 KGHDR, CDR2 SFDVKD. There are 14 residues in the CDR3. V lost 4 bases and J 1 base, leaving 7 bases between the germline ends.

The V and J genes are TRBV3-1 (or the pseudogene TRBV3-2) and TRBJ2-7, with TRBD2 matching 16 bases. The CDR3 totals 16 residues. V dropped 4 bases and J dropped 4; count of bases not matched to a gene: 4. CDR1 and CDR2 (germline): LGHDT, YNNKEL (reference sequence). In DNA, the CDR3 is TGTGCCAGCAGCCGGGGACTAGCGGGGGGGCTTTACGAGCAGTACTTC. Translated, it gives CASSRGLAGGLYEQYF.

In DNA, the CDR3 is TGTGCCAGCAGTTACTCTGGCAGGGAAGTGGATGAGCAGTTCTTC. Its translation: CASSYSGREVDEQFF. The V gene is TRBV6-5, the J gene TRBJ2-1; tentatively, D is TRBD1 (5 bases). Germline CDR1 and CDR2: MNHEY and SVGAGI. The CDR3 length is 15 residues. Deletions cut 0 bases from V and 8 bases from J, with 14 bases between.

The chain combines TRBV30 with TRBJ2-6; a possible D gene is TRBD1 (5 bases). With 4 bases removed from V and 0 bases from J, the gap between germline ends came to 13 bases. The CDR3 has 16 residues. Looked up from germline, CDR1 is GTSNPN and CDR2 is SVGIG (reference sequence). DNA of the CDR3: TGTGCCTGGAATCAGGGCTGGGGCTCTGGGGCCAACGTCCTGACTTTC. Amino acid sequence: CAWNQGWGSGANVLTF. The variable domain in full, with the rest retrieved from reference TRBV30 and TRBJ2-6, is SQTIHQWPATLVQPVGSPLSLECTVEGTSNPNLYWYRQAAGRGLQLLFYSVGIGQISSEVPQNLSASRPQDRQFILSSKKLLLSDSGFYLCAWNQGWGSGANVLTFGAGSRLTVL.

This chain joins TRBV19 and TRBJ2-3; unclear D gene. V was pared by 5 bases and J by 2 bases, with 14 bases between. In germline, CDR1 is LNHDA, CDR2 SQIVND (reference sequence). The CDR3 totals 15 residues. The CDR3 DNA reads TGTGCCAGTAGTTTTATCGACGGTTTCACAGATACGCAGTATTTT. It yields the protein CASSFIDGFTDTQYF.

The chain uses TRBV5-6 and TRBJ1-6; 7 bases fit TRBD1. This CDR3 spans 15 amino acids. Germline V gene sequence: CDR1 SGHDT, CDR2 YYEEEE. J lost 7 bases, V lost 4 bases, and 8 bases had no gene match. CDR3 loop: CASSPTGMGNSPLHF. Here the CDR3 DNA reads TGTGCCAGCAGCCCGACAGGGATGGGGAATTCACCCCTCCACTTT. The complete variable domain, with remaining parts taken from reference TRBV5-6 and TRBJ1-6, reads DAGVTQSPTHLIKTRGQQVTLRCSPKSGHDTVSWYQQALGQGPQFIFQYYEEEERQRGNFPDRFSGHQFPNYSSELNVNALLLGDSALYLCASSPTGMGNSPLHFGNGTRLTVT.

The chain combines TRBV3-1 (or the pseudogene TRBV3-2) with TRBJ1-6, with 7 bases that match TRBD1. The CDR3 runs to 15 residues. The V and J ends lost 4 bases and 9 bases, in that order; junction bases with no gene match: 9. Germline lookup yields CDR1 LGHDT and CDR2 YNNKEL (reference sequence). CDR3 in DNA: TGTGCCAGCAGCCCGGAGCGACAGGGTAGTTCACCCCTCCACTTT. Translation: CASSPERQGSSPLHF.

The chain has TRBV2 and TRBJ2-4; D perhaps matches TRBD2 (5 bases). With 4 bases removed from V and 4 bases from J, the gap between germline ends came to 20 bases. The CDR3 loop spans 17 amino acids. The germline V gene has CDR1 SNHLY and CDR2 FYNNEI. In nucleotides, the CDR3 is TGTGCCAGCAGTGCGGTTGGGGAGTTGAATTCAAAAAACATTCAGTACTTC. This gives the protein CASSAVGELNSKNIQYF.

V and J are TRBV12-3 or TRBV12-4 and TRBJ2-1; D ambiguous. Deletions cut 1 base from V and 7 bases from J, with 8 bases between. This CDR3 comprises 13 residues. In DNA form, the CDR3 reads TGTGCCAGCAGTTTAGGACTCCCGAATGAGCAGTTCTTC. It is translated as CASSLGLPNEQFF.

The rearrangement uses TRBV18 and TRBJ1-1; D uncertain. CDR1 is KGHSH, CDR2 LQKENI, per germline. The CDR3 spans 12 residues. Trimming left V 3 bases short and J 7 bases short, with 9 bases between. CDR3 residues: CASSPQPGEAFF. Here the CDR3 DNA reads TGTGCCAGCTCACCCCAGCCGGGTGAAGCTTTCTTT.

The V and J genes are TRBV6-5 and TRBJ1-6; D gene uncertain. V was shortened by 0 bases and J by 8 bases, with 5 bases between the two germline ends. The CDR3 consists of 13 residues. Germline V gives CDR1 MNHEY, CDR2 SVGAGI. The chain's CDR3 is CASSYSSDSPLHF. The CDR3 DNA reads TGTGCCAGCAGTTACTCATCGGATTCACCCCTCCACTTT.

The V call is TRBV4-1, the J call TRBJ2-7, with no clear D. From germline, CDR1 is MGHRA and CDR2 YSYEKL. Trimming left V 0 bases short and J 3 bases short, with 6 bases between. The CDR3 contains 13 residues. CDR3: CASSQDLFYEQYF. CDR3 DNA sequence: TGCGCCAGCAGCCAAGATCTTTTCTACGAGCAGTACTTC.

This chain joins TRBV9 and TRBJ2-1; 10 bases fit TRBD1. CDR1 and CDR2 (germline): SGDLS, YYNGEE. Trimming cost V 0 bases and J 9 bases; bases outside gene matches: 9. The CDR3 loop spans 16 amino acids. CDR3 amino acids: CASSVVSGQGLVEQFF. The CDR3 DNA reads as TGTGCCAGCAGCGTAGTATCGGGACAGGGGCTTGTTGAGCAGTTCTTC.

The chain carries TRBV11-3 and TRBJ2-3; TRBD1 might be the D (5 bases). V was pared by 5 bases and J by 0 bases, with 9 bases between. The CDR3 totals 14 residues. Germline V gives CDR1 SGHNT, CDR2 YENEEA. The CDR3 loop is CASSVDKSTDTQYF. In DNA form, the CDR3 reads TGTGCCAGCAGCGTGGACAAAAGCACAGATACGCAGTATTTT.

The J gene is TRBJ1-1, the V gene TRBV19, with D possibly matching TRBD1 (6 bases). The CDR3 has 16 amino acids. Trimming left V 3 bases short and J 4 bases short, with 18 bases between. Germline CDR1 is LNHDA and CDR2 is SQIVND (reference sequence). The CDR3 sequence is CASSIHSGGAVTEAFF. The CDR3 nucleotides read TGTGCCAGTAGTATCCACTCGGGGGGGGCGGTCACTGAAGCTTTCTTT.

This sequence joins TRBV6-5 and TRBJ1-2; D not resolved. CDR3 length: 13 residues. The germline gives CDR1 MNHEY, CDR2 SVGAGI. V was trimmed by 6 bases and J by 6 bases, leaving 14 bases between them. CDR3 amino acids: CASRPPGGDGYTF. In DNA form, the CDR3 reads TGTGCCAGCAGACCCCCGGGCGGGGATGGCTACACCTTC.

This sequence joins TRBV7-8 and TRBJ2-6; the match to TRBD2 covers 9 bases. The CDR3 totals 20 residues. V dropped 0 bases and J dropped 0; count of bases not matched to a gene: 9. The germline gives CDR1 SGHVS, CDR2 FQNEAQ. DNA for the CDR3: TGTGCCAGCAGCTTAGCCTTGGGTCGGCGGGGGGGCTCTGGGGCCAACGTCCTGACTTTC. It encodes CASSLALGRRGGSGANVLTF.

The rearrangement joins TRBV5-6 to TRBJ2-7; D is unclear. Trimming pared 3 bases from V and 4 bases from J, leaving 8 bases between. Germline CDR1 SGHDT, CDR2 YYEEEE. The CDR3 totals 12 residues. Here the CDR3 DNA reads TGTGCCAGCAGCTGGACCGATTACGAGCAGTACTTC. Translated, it gives CASSWTDYEQYF.

Concerning this clone itself: Other DNA sequences in this sample translate to the same CDR3. The chain links TRBV7-9 to TRBJ2-7, with TRBD1 matching 7 bases. Germline V gives CDR1 SEHNR, CDR2 FQNEAQ (reference sequence). J was trimmed by 0 bases and V by 1 base; bases with no gene match: 3. The CDR3 extends over 15 amino acids. The DNA of the CDR3 is TGTGCCAGCAGCTTAGGGACAGGTCTCTCCTACGAGCAGTACTTC. Translating gives CASSLGTGLSYEQYF.